These 3 T cell receptor beta chains came from one sample sequenced in a study of blood T cell repertoires in COVID-19. Repertoires were generated with immunoSEQ multiplex PCR, while TCRdb's copy carries only in-frame clones and drops some. This table holds over 85,000 clones, just under 90% found once. Sequenced sample: peripheral blood. These TCRs come from a human donor in a cohort sampled during active COVID-19.

The rearrangement uses TRBV5-4 and TRBJ2-2; 9 bases fit TRBD1. Per germline, CDR1 SGHNT and CDR2 YYREEE (reference sequence). Losses at the gene ends were 2 bases for V and 1 base for J; bases not matched to a gene: 3. This CDR3 is 16 amino acids long. Here the CDR3 reads CASSLPGQGNTGELFF. CDR3 DNA: TGTGCCAGCAGCTTACCGGGACAGGGGAACACCGGGGAGCTGTTTTTT.

The J gene is TRBJ2-7, the V gene TRBV6-5; TRBD1 matches at 8 bases. The germline V gene encodes CDR1 MNHEY and CDR2 SVGAGI. The CDR3 extends over 13 amino acids. V gave up 5 bases and J gave up 3 bases; unmatched junction bases: 3. The CDR3 region has the DNA TGTGCCAGCAGTACGACAGGGGACTACGAGCAGTACTTC. This encodes CASSTTGDYEQYF.

As DNA, the CDR3 is TGTGCCAGCAGCAATACCGGGGCCTACGAGCAGTACTTC. This sequence encodes CASSNTGAYEQYF. The chain employs TRBV11-2 and TRBJ2-7; weak D call: TRBD2 (5 bases). CDR3 size: 13 residues. The V end lost 5 bases, the J end lost 2 bases, and 10 bases lay between the germline ends. In germline, CDR1 is SGHAT, CDR2 FQNNGV.